The rows below give T cell receptor beta chains drawn from one sample of a study of response to subunit inactivated influenza vaccine. TCRdb recomputed calls from the RT-PCR reads with MiXCR, one row per CDR3 protein. This sample has 600,000 to 700,000 distinct CDR3 sequences, with 14% found just once. The sequencing here drew on PBMCs from blood, taken around 15 days before vaccination. Receptors were obtained from a man aged 50 to 59 who received an inactivated influenza vaccine. Both conserved end residues are part of each CDR3. The order of the fields is D gene, V gene, J gene, clone size, CDR3 DNA, CDR3 protein. A D gene is named only where the DNA matches it firmly. A row's size may be missing; if present it is once, few, many or a size class.

D gene: .; V gene: TRBV20-1; J gene: TRBJ2-7; clone size: .; CDR3 DNA: TGCAGTGCTAGAGGTTCGGGCGGGAATCCTTACGAGCAGTACTTC; CDR3 protein: CSARGSGGNPYEQYF
D gene: TRBD2; V gene: TRBV7-8; J gene: TRBJ2-1; clone size: .; CDR3 DNA: TGTGCCAGCAGCTTTGGGACTAGCGGGTACTATGAGCAGTTCTTC; CDR3 protein: CASSFGTSGYYEQFF
D gene: .; V gene: TRBV7-9; J gene: TRBJ2-5; clone size: .; CDR3 DNA: TGTGCCAGCAGCCCCCCGGGGTCTCGAGAGACCCAGTACTTC; CDR3 protein: CASSPPGSRETQYF
D gene: .; V gene: TRBV9; J gene: TRBJ1-1; clone size: many; CDR3 DNA: TGTGCCAGCAGCGTAGCCCCCCTAATGAACACTGAAGCTTTCTTT; CDR3 protein: CASSVAPLMNTEAFF
D gene: .; V gene: TRBV2; J gene: TRBJ2-2; clone size: .; CDR3 DNA: TGTGCCAGAAGGACGGAGACAGGACCGACCACCGGGGAGCTGTTTTTT; CDR3 protein: CARRTETGPTTGELFF
D gene: .; V gene: TRBV11-2; J gene: TRBJ2-7; clone size: many; CDR3 DNA: TGTGCCAGCAGCTTAGATAGGGGGGGCCCCTACGAGCAGTACTTC; CDR3 protein: CASSLDRGGPYEQYF
D gene: .; V gene: TRBV12-3/TRBV12-4; J gene: TRBJ2-1; clone size: few; CDR3 DNA: TGTGCCAGCAGTTGGAGCCTGGGCCAGGGTGGGGGGAATGAGCAGTTCTTC; CDR3 protein: CASSWSLGQGGGNEQFF
D gene: .; V gene: TRBV4-3; J gene: TRBJ2-1; clone size: .; CDR3 DNA: TGCGCCAGCAGCCAATACCCGAGGGACCAACCCCCCAATGAGCAGTTCTTC; CDR3 protein: CASSQYPRDQPPNEQFF
D gene: .; V gene: TRBV7-2; J gene: TRBJ1-1; clone size: .; CDR3 DNA: TGTGCCAGCAGCTTAGTGAGGGCAGTGAACACTGAAGCTTTCTTT; CDR3 protein: CASSLVRAVNTEAFF
D gene: .; V gene: TRBV20-1; J gene: TRBJ1-2; clone size: .; CDR3 DNA: TGCAGTGCTAGAACAGTGGACACAATCAGCTACACCTTC; CDR3 protein: CSARTVDTISYTF
D gene: .; V gene: TRBV7-9; J gene: TRBJ2-1; clone size: few; CDR3 DNA: TGTGCCAGCAGCTCCTCAATCTCCTACAATGAGCAGTTCTTC; CDR3 protein: CASSSSISYNEQFF
D gene: TRBD2; V gene: TRBV7-2; J gene: TRBJ2-4; clone size: many; CDR3 DNA: TGTGCCAGCAGCGTTAGCGGGGGGCCGGGGGAACAGTACTTC; CDR3 protein: CASSVSGGPGEQYF
D gene: TRBD1; V gene: TRBV5-6; J gene: TRBJ2-5; clone size: many; CDR3 DNA: TGTGCCAGCAGCTCGTCCGGGACAGGGGGAGAGACCCAGTACTTC; CDR3 protein: CASSSSGTGGETQYF
D gene: .; V gene: TRBV19; J gene: TRBJ2-2; clone size: few; CDR3 DNA: TGTGCCAGTAGCCAGCAGACTAGTTCCGGGGAGCTGTTTTTT; CDR3 protein: CASSQQTSSGELFF
D gene: .; V gene: TRBV10-3; J gene: TRBJ1-5; clone size: .; CDR3 DNA: TGTGCCATCAGCCAACAGGATGGGCCCCAGCATTTT; CDR3 protein: CAISQQDGPQHF
D gene: .; V gene: TRBV12-3/TRBV12-4; J gene: TRBJ2-5; clone size: many; CDR3 DNA: TGTGCCAGCAGTTTCCTTGGGACACTGGAGACCCAGTACTTC; CDR3 protein: CASSFLGTLETQYF
D gene: .; V gene: TRBV29-1; J gene: TRBJ2-5; clone size: few; CDR3 DNA: TGCAGCGTTGAACCCGGGACAAAACAAGAGACCCAGTACTTC; CDR3 protein: CSVEPGTKQETQYF
D gene: TRBD2; V gene: TRBV2; J gene: TRBJ2-1; clone size: .; CDR3 DNA: TGTGCCAGCGGGACGGGCGGGAGAACGGTTGAGCAGTTCTTC; CDR3 protein: CASGTGGRTVEQFF
D gene: .; V gene: TRBV28; J gene: TRBJ2-7; clone size: .; CDR3 DNA: TGTGCTTCGTCAGTGGGGAGCATGTCCTACGAGCAGTACTTC; CDR3 protein: CASSVGSMSYEQYF
D gene: .; V gene: TRBV7-2; J gene: TRBJ2-5; clone size: few; CDR3 DNA: TGTGCCAGCAGCTTATCCCCGGGAGAGCAAGAGACCCAGTACTTC; CDR3 protein: CASSLSPGEQETQYF
D gene: .; V gene: TRBV20-1; J gene: TRBJ2-2; clone size: .; CDR3 DNA: TGCAGTGCTAGAGATCTAGGGGTGAACACCGGGGAGCTGTTTTTT; CDR3 protein: CSARDLGVNTGELFF
D gene: .; V gene: TRBV10-3; J gene: TRBJ2-7; clone size: few; CDR3 DNA: TGTGCCATCAGTGAGTCGAGGGGGGGGGAGCAGTACTTC; CDR3 protein: CAISESRGGEQYF